The rows below give T cell receptor beta chains drawn from one sample of a study of immune evolution from preneoplasia to lung adenocarcinoma. Assay: immunoSEQ multiplex PCR; the TCRdb copy retains only in-frame clones and omits some. The data contain 6,000 to 6,500 clones, around 67% of them singletons. Sequencing was carried out using FFPE lung adenocarcinoma in situ tissue. The receptor set was obtained from a donor aged 70 or over with lung adenocarcinoma. The CDR3 runs from the conserved cysteine through the conserved F or W. The D gene is left open where the match is weak. Clone sizes are given selectively: once, few, many, or a class where the clone is expanded.

V	D	length	size	J	CDR3	DNA
TRBV7-8	TRBD1	14	-	TRBJ1-2	CASSPRTGGGGYTF	TGTGCCAGCAGCCCCCGGACAGGGGGTGGTGGCTACACCTTC
TRBV6-6	-	14	-	TRBJ2-3	CATVHGLQQNTQYF	TGTGCCACCGTCCATGGTCTGCAGCAGAATACGCAGTATTTT
TRBV28	-	14	-	TRBJ1-1	CASSTGLGNTEAFF	TGTGCCAGCAGTACAGGGTTGGGGAACACTGAAGCTTTCTTT
TRBV19	-	13	-	TRBJ1-1	CATSVGVTTEAFF	TGTGCCACGAGCGTGGGGGTTACTACTGAAGCTTTCTTT
TRBV28	-	15	-	TRBJ2-5	CATHPREHGRWGQYF	TGTGCCACCCATCCCCGGGAGCACGGCCGCTGGGGCCAGTACTTC
TRBV15	TRBD2	17	few	TRBJ2-3	CATSSDAGGFNTDTQYF	TGTGCCACCAGCAGTGACGCGGGAGGGTTTAACACAGATACGCAGTATTTT
TRBV6-1	TRBD2	14	large	TRBJ2-1	CASRLSGGFNEQFF	TGTGCCAGCAGGCTTAGCGGGGGGTTCAATGAGCAGTTCTTC
TRBV11-1	-	14	-	TRBJ2-5	CASSAQTLGETQYF	TGTGCCAGCAGCGCACAGACCCTGGGGGAGACCCAGTACTTC
TRBV11-3	-	14	once	TRBJ2-3	CASSLAQPTDTQYF	TGTGCCAGCAGCTTGGCCCAACCGACAGATACGCAGTATTTT
TRBV9	-	13	-	TRBJ2-1	CASSVAPLDEQFF	TGTGCCAGCAGCGTAGCCCCTTTGGATGAGCAGTTCTTC
TRBV5-4	TRBD1	15	-	TRBJ2-2	CASSLGQAGAGELFF	TGTGCCAGCAGCCTGGGACAGGCAGGCGCCGGGGAGCTGTTTTTT
TRBV7-8	-	14	-	TRBJ1-3	CATAAGSSGNTIYF	TGTGCCACCGCAGCCGGTAGCTCTGGAAACACCATATATTTT
TRBV30	TRBD1	15	-	TRBJ1-2	CAWSKKAGGVYGYTF	TGTGCCTGGAGTAAGAAGGCAGGGGGCGTCTATGGCTACACCTTC
TRBV29-1	TRBD2	14	once	TRBJ2-5	CSVERSWREKTQYF	TGCAGCGTTGAACGGAGCTGGCGGGAGAAGACCCAGTACTTC
TRBV6-5	-	14	-	TRBJ2-5	CASSFHRGKETQYF	TGTGCCAGCAGTTTCCATCGGGGGAAAGAGACCCAGTACTTC
TRBV5-4	TRBD2	17	-	TRBJ2-7	CASSQAPSGDFSYEQYF	TGTGCCAGCAGCCAGGCGCCTAGCGGAGATTTTTCCTACGAGCAGTACTTC
TRBV18	-	13	-	TRBJ2-2	CASSPLRPGELFF	TGTGCCAGCTCACCACTACGGCCCGGGGAGCTGTTTTTT
TRBV28	TRBD2	17	-	TRBJ2-1	CASGSWGGGEHRNEQFF	TGTGCCAGCGGGTCATGGGGCGGGGGAGAACACCGCAATGAGCAGTTCTTC
TRBV5-1	TRBD2	14	-	TRBJ2-3	CASSFTSGTDTQYF	TGCGCCAGCAGCTTCACTAGCGGCACAGATACGCAGTATTTT
TRBV10-3	-	13	once	TRBJ1-1	CAINRQQNTEAFF	TGTGCCATCAACAGACAGCAGAACACTGAAGCTTTCTTT
TRBV5-5	TRBD1	13	-	TRBJ1-2	CASNPSGGEGYTF	TGTGCCAGCAATCCTTCAGGGGGCGAGGGCTACACCTTC
TRBV13	TRBD2	17	-	TRBJ2-7	CASSKWTSGGLSYEQYF	TGTGCCAGCAGCAAATGGACTAGCGGGGGGCTCTCCTACGAGCAGTACTTC
TRBV5-1	-	15	-	TRBJ2-3	CASSPGPRDVDTQYF	TGCGCCAGCAGCCCAGGACCGCGGGACGTGGATACGCAGTATTTT
TRBV7-9	-	12	-	TRBJ1-2	CASSLSGSGYTF	TGTGCCAGCAGCTTGTCAGGGAGTGGCTACACCTTC
TRBV6-5	-	15	few	TRBJ1-6	CASRQGGDSRRPLHF	TGTGCCAGCAGACAGGGCGGGGATTCGAGAAGACCCCTCCACTTT
TRBV2	-	11	-	TRBJ1-4	CASSEVEKLFF	TGTGCCAGCAGTGAAGTAGAAAAACTGTTTTTT
TRBV30	-	12	-	TRBJ1-2	CAWSGAAEGYTF	TGTGCCTGGAGCGGAGCGGCCGAGGGCTACACCTTC
TRBV5-1	-	17	-	TRBJ2-3	CASSSIRGRTGADTQYF	TGCGCCAGCAGCTCAATCCGAGGACGAACGGGGGCAGATACGCAGTATTTT
TRBV29-1	-	12	once	TRBJ2-2	CSVWLNTGELFF	TGCAGCGTGTGGTTGAACACCGGGGAGCTGTTTTTT
TRBV5-5	TRBD1	15	-	TRBJ2-7	CASSLVSGGWYEQYF	TGTGCCAGCAGCTTGGTTTCAGGGGGCTGGTACGAGCAGTACTTC
TRBV2	TRBD1	13	large	TRBJ1-2	CASSFTGDLGYTF	TGTGCCAGCAGTTTTACAGGGGACTTAGGCTACACCTTC
TRBV11-2	-	18	-	TRBJ2-2	CASSPPFGTPANTGELFF	TGTGCCAGCAGCCCCCCCTTCGGGACACCCGCGAACACCGGGGAGCTGTTTTTT
TRBV6-6	TRBD2	15	few	TRBJ2-7	CASSAPGGSGYEQYF	TGTGCCAGCAGTGCGCCGGGAGGTAGCGGCTACGAGCAGTACTTC
TRBV2	-	13	-	TRBJ2-3	CASSADRPDTQYF	TGTGCCAGCAGTGCGGACAGACCAGATACGCAGTATTTT
TRBV19	-	14	-	TRBJ1-5	CASSTLDRNQPQHF	TGTGCCAGTAGTACCTTGGACCGGAATCAGCCCCAGCATTTT
TRBV10-3	-	14	large	TRBJ2-7	CAISWLLVSDEQYF	TGTGCCATCAGCTGGCTGTTAGTTTCGGACGAGCAGTACTTC
TRBV7-3	-	15	-	TRBJ2-1	CASSLHSGAGNEQFF	TGTGCCAGCAGCCTCCATTCGGGAGCGGGTAATGAGCAGTTCTTC
TRBV27	TRBD1	16	-	TRBJ2-5	CASSLTGTGGGETQYF	TGTGCCAGCAGTTTGACCGGGACAGGGGGCGGGGAGACCCAGTACTTC
TRBV5-1	-	15	-	TRBJ2-2	CASSLAVDNTGELFF	TGCGCCAGCAGCTTGGCCGTCGACAACACCGGGGAGCTGTTTTTT
TRBV9	-	18	-	TRBJ1-1	CASSVRGAPGGFGTEAFF	TGTGCCAGCAGCGTTCGGGGGGCCCCCGGGGGGTTCGGCACTGAAGCTTTCTTT
TRBV5-6	-	16	-	TRBJ2-2	CASSLNSGGWTGELFF	TGTGCCAGCAGCTTGAATAGCGGAGGGTGGACCGGGGAGCTGTTTTTT
TRBV7-3	TRBD1	13	-	TRBJ1-2	CASSLGQGGGYTF	TGTGCCAGCAGCTTGGGACAGGGAGGGGGCTACACCTTC
TRBV7-6	TRBD2	15	once	TRBJ2-7	CASSLDGGGFYEQYF	TGTGCCAGCAGCTTAGATGGCGGGGGGTTCTACGAGCAGTACTTC
TRBV19	-	15	-	TRBJ1-5	CASPVQGPLGQPQHF	TGTGCCAGCCCCGTTCAGGGGCCTCTAGGTCAGCCCCAGCATTTT
TRBV7-3	-	13	-	TRBJ2-3	CASSFDRSDTQYF	TGTGCCAGCAGCTTCGACAGATCAGATACGCAGTATTTT
TRBV5-6	-	15	-	TRBJ2-7	CASSRGRGLFYEQYF	TGTGCCAGCAGCAGGGGCAGGGGTTTGTTCTACGAGCAGTACTTC
TRBV6-1	-	15	-	TRBJ1-3	CASSEGLASGNTIYF	TGTGCCAGCAGTGAGGGGTTGGCGTCTGGAAACACCATATATTTT
TRBV14	TRBD2	15	-	TRBJ2-1	CASSQANMRGNEQFF	TGTGCCAGCAGCCAAGCTAATATGCGGGGGAATGAGCAGTTCTTC
TRBV14	-	18	-	TRBJ1-3	CASSHPAGGYYSGNTIYF	TGTGCCAGCAGCCACCCTGCTGGGGGGTATTACTCTGGAAACACCATATATTTT
TRBV5-5	-	17	-	TRBJ1-1	CASIPFGGTIMNTEAFF	TGTGCCAGCATCCCCTTTGGAGGGACTATCATGAACACTGAAGCTTTCTTT
TRBV18	-	14	-	TRBJ2-5	CASSPGQIQETQYF	TGTGCCAGCTCACCAGGACAGATCCAAGAGACCCAGTACTTC
TRBV2	TRBD1	14	few	TRBJ1-4	CASSDGTGKEKLFF	TGTGCCAGCAGTGACGGGACAGGGAAGGAAAAACTGTTTTTT
TRBV11-2	-	13	-	TRBJ1-2	CASTRRQFYGYTF	TGTGCCAGCACCCGACGACAATTCTATGGCTACACCTTC